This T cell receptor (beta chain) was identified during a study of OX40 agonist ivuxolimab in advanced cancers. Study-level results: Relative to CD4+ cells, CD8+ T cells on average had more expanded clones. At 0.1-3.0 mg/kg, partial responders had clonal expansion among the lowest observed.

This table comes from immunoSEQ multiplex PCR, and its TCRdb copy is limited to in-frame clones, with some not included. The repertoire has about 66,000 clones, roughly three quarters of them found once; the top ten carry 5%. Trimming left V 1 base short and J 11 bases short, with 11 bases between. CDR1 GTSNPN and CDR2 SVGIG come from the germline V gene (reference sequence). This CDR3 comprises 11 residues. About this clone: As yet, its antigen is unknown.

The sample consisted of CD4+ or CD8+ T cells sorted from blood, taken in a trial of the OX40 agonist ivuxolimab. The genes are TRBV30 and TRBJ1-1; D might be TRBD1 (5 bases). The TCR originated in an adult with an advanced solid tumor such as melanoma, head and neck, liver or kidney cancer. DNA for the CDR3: TGTGCCTGGAGTGGGGGGGTTGGGGCTTTCTTT. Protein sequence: CAWSGGVGAFF.